The clone carrying this T cell receptor (beta chain) was seen a handful of times. Its antigen is not known. These data originate in a study of cytomegalovirus exposure and HLA in healthy donors. The study's findings and limits: CMV serostatus stood as the only immune exposure information on hand.

Primers for the PCR totalled 60 Vbeta and 13 Jbeta. Generated by immunoSEQ multiplex PCR, the TCRdb table keeps only in-frame clones and is missing some. The top ten hold about 3.1% of the sample, which has over 80,000 clones, 65% to 80% seen once. These donors counted as nominally healthy when sampled, but unrecorded immune exposures were likely. What was sequenced was PBMCs. The receptor comes from a man between 35 and 55 years old in good health and CMV-seronegative.

CDR3 protein: CASSLGDTISYEQYF. The CDR3 DNA sequence: TGTGCCAGCAGCTTAGGGGACACTATCTCCTACGAGCAGTACTTC. The V call is TRBV7-6, the J call TRBJ2-7; perhaps TRBD1 as D (6 bases). The length of the CDR3 is 15 residues. The V end was cut by 1 base, the J end by 0 bases, with 10 bases between. CDR1 and CDR2 from the germline V gene are SGHVS and FNYEAQ.